These T cell receptor beta chains were read from a single sample in a study of a mutant IDH1 vaccine in newly diagnosed glioma. Method: immunoSEQ multiplex PCR; TCRdb's copy keeps in-frame clones and lacks some. The table has roughly 99,000 clones, 70% to 90% seen once. The specimen was PBMCs, collected from a glioma patient treated with radiotherapy, temozolomide or both. These receptors originate from a woman aged 45-65 years with glioma. Both conserved end residues are part of each CDR3. D genes are given only for firm matches. Only part of the rows carry a size: once, few, many, or a class if the clone is expanded.

v_call	d_call	clone_size	j_call	cdr3_nt	cdr3_aa
TRBV6-1	TRBD2	few	TRBJ2-3	TGTGCCAGCAGCGACGGACTAGCGGGAGTGGATACGCAGTATTTT	CASSDGLAGVDTQYF
TRBV5-1	TRBD2	.	TRBJ2-5	TGCGCCAGCAGCCCCCCTAGCGGGAGTGGTGAGACCCAGTACTTC	CASSPPSGSGETQYF
TRBV30	.	few	TRBJ1-2	TGTGCCTGGAGTGGAACCGTGCATGGCTACACCTTC	CAWSGTVHGYTF
TRBV4-2	.	.	TRBJ2-1	TGTGCCAGCAGCCACCGGGACTCCATTAGCTCCTACAATGAGCAGTTCTTC	CASSHRDSISSYNEQFF
TRBV5-5	.	.	TRBJ2-1	TGTGCCAGCAGCTACACAAGCGACTCCTACAATGAGCAGTTCTTC	CASSYTSDSYNEQFF
TRBV10-2	TRBD1	once	TRBJ1-2	TGCGCCAGCAGTTTCGGACAGGAGAACTATGGCTACACCTTC	CASSFGQENYGYTF
TRBV30	.	.	TRBJ2-2	TGTGCCTGGCGGGGACCGAACACCGGGGAGCTGTTTTTT	CAWRGPNTGELFF
TRBV14	.	.	TRBJ2-3	TGTGCCAGCAGCCAACTCTCTGGGGCAGATACGCAGTATTTT	CASSQLSGADTQYF
TRBV7-2	.	.	TRBJ1-1	TGTGCCAGCAGCTTTGGAAGCTCTGAAGCTTTCTTT	CASSFGSSEAFF
TRBV19	.	.	TRBJ2-7	TGTGCCAGTAGTAGGGTTGAGGGGAACTACGAGCAGTACTTC	CASSRVEGNYEQYF
TRBV5-1	.	.	TRBJ1-5	TGCGCCAGCAGCCTACTCGGGGGGTTGAATCAGCCCCAGCATTTT	CASSLLGGLNQPQHF
TRBV19	.	.	TRBJ1-1	TGTGCCAGTAGTATCCAGGGCTGGATTGGCACTGAAGCTTTCTTT	CASSIQGWIGTEAFF
TRBV4-1	TRBD1	.	TRBJ2-3	TGCGCCAGCAGCGCGGGACAGGGGCGCACAGATACGCAGTATTTT	CASSAGQGRTDTQYF
TRBV6-1	TRBD2	.	TRBJ2-1	TGTGCCAGCAGTGCGACGGGACTAGCTGGTGAGCAGTTCTTC	CASSATGLAGEQFF
TRBV18	.	.	TRBJ2-7	TGTGCCAGCTCACCACTCATGGGTCCTAGCTCCTACGAGCAGTACTTC	CASSPLMGPSSYEQYF
TRBV5-1	.	.	TRBJ2-6	TGCGCCAGCAGCTTGGACAGGCTCTCTGGGGCCAACGTCCTGACTTTC	CASSLDRLSGANVLTF
TRBV5-5	.	.	TRBJ2-3	TGTGCCAGCAGCTTGGCCTGGAGCACAGATACGCAGTATTTT	CASSLAWSTDTQYF